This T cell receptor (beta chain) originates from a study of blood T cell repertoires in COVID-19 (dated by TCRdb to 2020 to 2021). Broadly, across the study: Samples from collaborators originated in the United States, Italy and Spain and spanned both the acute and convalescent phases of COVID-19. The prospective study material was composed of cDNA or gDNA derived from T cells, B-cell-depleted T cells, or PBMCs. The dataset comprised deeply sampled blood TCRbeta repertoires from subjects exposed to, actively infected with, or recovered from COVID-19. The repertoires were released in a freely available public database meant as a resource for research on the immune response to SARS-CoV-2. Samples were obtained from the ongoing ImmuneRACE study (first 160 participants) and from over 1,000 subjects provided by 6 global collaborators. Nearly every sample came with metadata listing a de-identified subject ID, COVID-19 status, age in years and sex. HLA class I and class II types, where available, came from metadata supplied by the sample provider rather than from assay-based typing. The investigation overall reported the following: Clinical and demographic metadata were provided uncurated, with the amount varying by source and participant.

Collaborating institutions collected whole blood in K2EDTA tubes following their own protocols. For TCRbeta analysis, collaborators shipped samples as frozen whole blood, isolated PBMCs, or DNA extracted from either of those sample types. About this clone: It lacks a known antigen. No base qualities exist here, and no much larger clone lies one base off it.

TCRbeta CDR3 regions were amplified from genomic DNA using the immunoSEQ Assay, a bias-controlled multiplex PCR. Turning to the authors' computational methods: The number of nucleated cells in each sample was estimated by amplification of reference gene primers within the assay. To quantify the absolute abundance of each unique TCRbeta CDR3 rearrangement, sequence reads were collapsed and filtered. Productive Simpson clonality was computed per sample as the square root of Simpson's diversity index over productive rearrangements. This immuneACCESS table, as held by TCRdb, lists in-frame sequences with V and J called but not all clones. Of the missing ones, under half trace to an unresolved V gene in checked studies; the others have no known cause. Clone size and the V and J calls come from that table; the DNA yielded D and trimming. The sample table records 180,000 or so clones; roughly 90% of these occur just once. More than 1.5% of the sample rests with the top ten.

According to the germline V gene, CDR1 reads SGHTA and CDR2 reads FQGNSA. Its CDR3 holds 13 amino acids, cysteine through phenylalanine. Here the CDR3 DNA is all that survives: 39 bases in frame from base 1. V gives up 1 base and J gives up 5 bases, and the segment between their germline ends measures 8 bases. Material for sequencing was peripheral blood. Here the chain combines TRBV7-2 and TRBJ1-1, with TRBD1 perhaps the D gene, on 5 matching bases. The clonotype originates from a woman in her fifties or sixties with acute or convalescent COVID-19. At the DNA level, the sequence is TGTGCCAGCAGCTTAGACCAGGGAACTGAAGCTTTCTTT. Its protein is CASSLDQGTEAFF.